This entry concerns a single TCR beta chain. The junction departs from the called germline gene at one end, perhaps through a read error. Authors' methods: From reference gene primer amplification, estimates of nucleated cell counts were derived. Measured with immunoSEQ multiplex PCR; TCRdb has only the in-frame clones, and not every one. D and trimming were read from the DNA, whereas the V and J calls and clone size are those reported in that table. In the table there are about 160,000 clones, approximately 81% of which are singletons. The entry originates in a study of blood T cell repertoires in COVID-19. In the study overall: Sources were T cells, B-cell-depleted T cells, or PBMCs; the material itself was cDNA or gDNA.

The CDR3 extends over 13 amino acids. Germline V gives CDR1 SSHAT, CDR2 FNYEAQ (reference sequence). The sequenced material came from peripheral blood. The TCR comes from a woman aged 80 or older with active or convalescent COVID-19. The chain combines TRBV7-7 with TRBJ1-1; D gene uncertain. CDR3 nucleotide sequence: TGTGCTAGCAGCCCGAGCCCGAACACTGAAGCTTTCTTT. Its translation: CASSPSPNTEAFF. The full variable domain, in which reference TRBV7-7 and TRBJ1-1 provide the parts outside the CDR3, is GAGVSQSPRYKVTKRGQDVTLRCDPISSHATLYWYQQALGQGPEFLTYFNYEAQPDKSGLPSDRFSAERPEGSISTLTIQRTEQRDSAMYRCASSPSPNTEAFFGQGTRLTVV.